This entry lists 15 T cell receptor beta chains sequenced from one sample in a study of memory CD4+ T cells and cytomegalovirus serostatus. Single viable CD3+CD4+CD8-CD45RO+ cells were sorted as the memory CD4+ T cells. The data were produced by immunoSEQ multiplex PCR, yet TCRdb's version contains in-frame clones alone and is incomplete. The sample lists over 65,000 clones; approximately 80% were seen once. Material for sequencing was memory CD4+ T cells from blood. Receptor source: an adult in good health and CMV-seronegative.

The chain recombines TRBV11-2 with TRBJ2-7, with 8 bases identical to TRBD1. Germline CDR1 and CDR2: SGHAT and FQNNGV. The CDR3 is 16 residues long. V was clipped by 5 bases and J by 3 bases; unmatched bases: 12. CDR3 nucleotide sequence: TGTGCCAGCAGCAAAAGTCCCCCAACAGGGGGCTACGAGCAGTACTTC. Its translation: CASSKSPPTGGYEQYF. Drawing the rest from reference TRBV11-2 and TRBJ2-7, the complete variable domain is EAGVAQSPRYKIIEKRQSVAFWCNPISGHATLYWYQQILGQGPKLLIQFQNNGVVDDSQLPKDRFSAERLKGVDSTLKIQPAKLEDSAVYLCASSKSPPTGGYEQYFGPGTRLTVT.

V usage is TRBV11-3 and J usage is TRBJ2-3; D is unclear. The CDR3 is 14 amino acids. The V end was cut by 2 bases, the J end by 0 bases, with 6 bases between. Germline values: CDR1 SGHNT, CDR2 YENEEA. DNA for the CDR3: TGTGCCAGCAGCTTATATCGTAGCACAGATACGCAGTATTTT. The encoded protein is CASSLYRSTDTQYF.

The chain couples TRBV6-1 to TRBJ1-5, with TRBD1 as a possible D gene (6 bases). V lost 6 bases to trimming and J lost 6 bases, with 12 bases between them. The germline V gene has CDR1 MNHNS and CDR2 SASEGT. The CDR3 contains 13 residues. The CDR3 coding sequence is TGTGCCAGCAGACAGGGTGAAGGTCAGCCCCAGCATTTT. This translates into CASRQGEGQPQHF.

This chain connects TRBV30 to TRBJ2-3; D is possibly TRBD1 or TRBD2 (6 bases each). Deletions cut 5 bases from V and 2 bases from J, with 17 bases between. This CDR3 has 15 amino acids. Germline V gene sequence: CDR1 GTSNPN, CDR2 SVGIG (reference sequence). CDR3 in DNA: TGTGCCTGGGGGAGACTAGGGACACTCACAGATACGCAGTATTTT. It is translated as CAWGRLGTLTDTQYF.

This chain links TRBV19 with TRBJ1-1; D gene uncertain. Deletions cut 1 base from V and 5 bases from J, with 8 bases between. Germline CDR1 is LNHDA and CDR2 is SQIVND (reference sequence). CDR3 size: 13 residues. The CDR3 sequence: CASSIGPSTEAFF. For the CDR3, the DNA is TGTGCCAGTAGTATAGGCCCATCGACTGAAGCTTTCTTT.

This chain links TRBV27 with TRBJ2-1, with 9 bases that match TRBD2. After removal of 5 bases from V and 4 bases from J, the junction contained 9 bases not matched to a gene. Germline CDR1 and CDR2: MNHEY and SMNVEV (reference sequence). CDR3 length: 16 amino acids. The CDR3 spells CASSPGGRGGYNEQFF. CDR3 sequence (DNA): TGTGCCAGCAGTCCGGGAGGGCGGGGGGGATACAATGAGCAGTTCTTC.

The chain joins TRBV2 to TRBJ1-2; D is unclear. Germline CDR1 reads SNHLY; CDR2 reads FYNNEI. Trimming took 0 bases from V and 8 from J, leaving 10 bases between them. The CDR3 contains 13 residues. CDR3 coding DNA: TGTGCCAGCAGTGAAGCCCTAGGAACCGGCTACACCTTC. Translated: CASSEALGTGYTF.

This chain joins TRBV15 and TRBJ2-3; perhaps TRBD1 as D (5 bases). Trimming shortened V by 1 base and J by 4 bases, and 9 bases separated the two germline ends. The germline CDR1 and CDR2 sequences are LNHNV and YYDKDF (reference sequence). The CDR3 is 14 residues long. CDR3 nucleotide sequence: TGTGCCACCAGCAGAGGGGGCATTGCAGATACGCAGTATTTT. It yields the protein CATSRGGIADTQYF.

The chain joins TRBV6-5 to TRBJ1-2; TRBD1 is a possible D gene (5 bases). Germline loops: CDR1 MNHEY, CDR2 SVGAGI. The CDR3 sequence is 14 residues long. V was pared by 4 bases and J by 6 bases, with 15 bases between. In DNA, the CDR3 is TGTGCCAGCAGTTCCCCATTTGGGGGTGATGGCTACACCTTC. It codes for CASSSPFGGDGYTF.

In its sample, this clone was seen a few times. The V and J genes are TRBV30 and TRBJ2-1, with 11 nucleotides matching TRBD2. CDR3 length: 16 amino acids. Germline V lookup: CDR1 GTSNPN, CDR2 SVGIG (reference sequence). Trimming cost V 0 bases and J 2 bases; bases outside gene matches: 3. The CDR3 nucleotides are TGTGCCTGGAGTGTACCGACTAGCGGGACCTACAATGAGCAGTTCTTC. It translates to CAWSVPTSGTYNEQFF.

The chain employs TRBV2 and TRBJ2-5; TRBD1 matches 7 bases. Germline assignment: CDR1 SNHLY and CDR2 FYNNEI. With 5 bases clipped from V and 3 bases from J, the junction kept 9 bases outside the gene matches. The CDR3 runs to 15 residues. DNA for the CDR3: TGTGCCAGCAGTTTAGGGACAGAAGTGAAAGAGACCCAGTACTTC. This encodes CASSLGTEVKETQYF.

The chain carries TRBV5-1 and TRBJ2-1; weak D call: TRBD1 (6 bases). Trimming took 0 bases from V and 2 from J, leaving 6 bases between them. This CDR3 has 14 amino acids. CDR1 and CDR2 from the germline V gene are SGHRS and YFSETQ. CDR3 region: CASSLGTAYNEQFF. DNA of the CDR3: TGCGCCAGCAGCTTGGGGACAGCCTACAATGAGCAGTTCTTC.

CDR3 in amino acids: CASSLGGIEKLFF. CDR3 sequence (DNA): TGTGCCAGCAGTTTGGGAGGGATCGAAAAACTGTTTTTT. The chain is built from TRBV27 and TRBJ1-4; D uncertain. Germline CDR1 MNHEY, CDR2 SMNVEV (reference sequence). Trimming shortened V by 3 bases and J by 8 bases, and 10 bases separated the two germline ends. This CDR3 has 13 residues.

The V gene is TRBV7-2, the J gene TRBJ1-5; D ambiguous. Trimming stripped 1 base from V and 6 bases from J, with 7 bases between. Germline V gene data show CDR1 as SGHTA and CDR2 as FQGNSA. This CDR3 has 13 amino acids. CDR3 DNA sequence: TGTGCCAGCAGCTTAGTATCTTCTCAGCCCCAGCATTTT. This sequence encodes CASSLVSSQPQHF.

This chain joins TRBV5-1 and TRBJ1-2; D is possibly TRBD1 (6 bases). The CDR3 loop spans 13 amino acids. The V and J ends lost 4 bases and 3 bases respectively, with 10 bases between them. Germline CDR1 and CDR2: SGHRS and YFSETQ. CDR3 loop: CASSADRYYGYTF. CDR3 DNA sequence: TGCGCCAGCAGCGCGGACAGATACTATGGCTACACCTTC.